Described below is a single T cell receptor (beta chain) sequence and its context. The CDR3 length is 13 residues. Per the germline V gene, CDR1 is SNHLY and CDR2 is FYNNEI. Trimming cost V 11 bases and J 0 bases; bases outside gene matches: 6. The data stem from a study of cytomegalovirus exposure and HLA in healthy donors. The PCR had 60 Vbeta and 13 Jbeta primers. The table came from immunoSEQ multiplex PCR; TCRdb's copy has only in-frame clones and leaves some out. The sample yields around 64,000 clones, about 84% seen once. This chain joins TRBV2 and TRBJ1-2; TRBD1 matches 7 bases. The clonotype originates from a young man in good health and CMV-seropositive. The sequencing input was PBMCs. The DNA of the CDR3 is TGTGCCGTTGCCGGGACAGCTAACTATGGCTACACCTTC. It codes for CAVAGTANYGYTF.